A selection of T cell receptor beta chains follows, all from one sample in a study of shared clonotypes between healthy human individuals. Profiling relied on immunoSEQ multiplex PCR, and the TCRdb table lists in-frame clones only, not all of them. The sample holds a few million clones, 85% to 95% seen once. The sample comprised naive CD4+ T cells sorted from blood. These receptors came from a man between 18 and 35 years old in good health. The CDR3 runs from the conserved cysteine through the conserved F or W. The D gene is left open where the match is weak. The size entry is marked missing in some rows and otherwise reads once, few, many or a size class.

cdr3_nt: TGTGCCAGCAGCTTCTCCGTCGGGACGGGAAACTATGGCTACACCTTC
cdr3_aa: CASSFSVGTGNYGYTF
cdr3_length: 16
j_call: TRBJ1-2
clone_size: .
v_call: TRBV7-9
d_call: .

cdr3_nt: TGTGCCAGCAGCCCAGCGCCGGGACTAGACTACGAGCAGTACTTC
cdr3_aa: CASSPAPGLDYEQYF
cdr3_length: 15
j_call: TRBJ2-7
clone_size: .
v_call: TRBV6-5
d_call: TRBD2

cdr3_nt: TGTGCCAGCAGCTTCGCGGGTAACACAGATACGCAGTATTTT
cdr3_aa: CASSFAGNTDTQYF
cdr3_length: 14
j_call: TRBJ2-3
clone_size: .
v_call: TRBV7-9
d_call: .

cdr3_nt: TGTGCCTGGAGTGTATCCGGCGGGGGCCAAAACATTCAGTACTTC
cdr3_aa: CAWSVSGGGQNIQYF
cdr3_length: 15
j_call: TRBJ2-4
clone_size: .
v_call: TRBV30
d_call: .

cdr3_nt: TGTGCCAGCAGCTCATGGGGTCAAGAGACCCAGTACTTC
cdr3_aa: CASSSWGQETQYF
cdr3_length: 13
j_call: TRBJ2-5
clone_size: .
v_call: TRBV11-3
d_call: .

cdr3_nt: TGCGCCAGCAGTCGGGACAGGGGTTATCCAGAGACCCAGTACTTC
cdr3_aa: CASSRDRGYPETQYF
cdr3_length: 15
j_call: TRBJ2-5
clone_size: .
v_call: TRBV23-1
d_call: TRBD1

cdr3_nt: TGTGCCAGCAGTGTCTGGACACTGACCCCTGAGTACGAGCAGTACTTC
cdr3_aa: CASSVWTLTPEYEQYF
cdr3_length: 16
j_call: TRBJ2-7
clone_size: .
v_call: TRBV2
d_call: .

cdr3_nt: TGTGCCAGCAGTTTTGAGCCCCGCTACGAGCAGTACTTC
cdr3_aa: CASSFEPRYEQYF
cdr3_length: 13
j_call: TRBJ2-7
clone_size: .
v_call: TRBV27
d_call: .

cdr3_nt: TGTGCCAGCAGCCACGGCAAGGGGACTAGCGGTGAGGATACGCAGTATTTT
cdr3_aa: CASSHGKGTSGEDTQYF
cdr3_length: 17
j_call: TRBJ2-3
clone_size: .
v_call: TRBV14
d_call: TRBD2

cdr3_nt: TGTGCCAGCAGCTCAGACAGACAAGAGACCCAGTACTTC
cdr3_aa: CASSSDRQETQYF
cdr3_length: 13
j_call: TRBJ2-5
clone_size: .
v_call: TRBV5-8
d_call: .

cdr3_nt: TGTGCCAGCAGCGCCAGTGGAAACACCATATATTTT
cdr3_aa: CASSASGNTIYF
cdr3_length: 12
j_call: TRBJ1-3
clone_size: .
v_call: TRBV7-2
d_call: .

cdr3_nt: TGTGCCTGGAGTCCCCTACAGGGTTATGGTGGCTACACCTTC
cdr3_aa: CAWSPLQGYGGYTF
cdr3_length: 14
j_call: TRBJ1-2
clone_size: .
v_call: TRBV30
d_call: .

cdr3_nt: TGTGCCAGCAGCCCTGACTCTGGAAACACCATATATTTT
cdr3_aa: CASSPDSGNTIYF
cdr3_length: 13
j_call: TRBJ1-3
clone_size: .
v_call: TRBV7-3
d_call: .

cdr3_nt: TGTGCCAGCAGCTACGTCAGGAGGGTTGTCTACGAGCAGTACTTC
cdr3_aa: CASSYVRRVVYEQYF
cdr3_length: 15
j_call: TRBJ2-7
clone_size: .
v_call: TRBV7-2
d_call: .

cdr3_nt: TGTGCCAGCAGTTTATGGACCAGCAGCAATCAGCCCCAGCATTTT
cdr3_aa: CASSLWTSSNQPQHF
cdr3_length: 15
j_call: TRBJ1-5
clone_size: .
v_call: TRBV28
d_call: .

cdr3_nt: TGTGCCAGCAGTGATAAACAGGGGGTCACTGAAGCTTTCTTT
cdr3_aa: CASSDKQGVTEAFF
cdr3_length: 14
j_call: TRBJ1-1
clone_size: .
v_call: TRBV6-6
d_call: TRBD1

cdr3_nt: TGCGCCAGCAGCCCCCGACAGGGGGCGGCGGATGAGCAGTTCTTC
cdr3_aa: CASSPRQGAADEQFF
cdr3_length: 15
j_call: TRBJ2-1
clone_size: .
v_call: TRBV5-1
d_call: TRBD1

cdr3_nt: TGTGCCAGCAGCTTGGCCTCTGACAGGGCCCCCTACGAGCAGTACTTC
cdr3_aa: CASSLASDRAPYEQYF
cdr3_length: 16
j_call: TRBJ2-7
clone_size: .
v_call: TRBV5-4
d_call: TRBD1

cdr3_nt: TGTGCCAGCAGAGCAACGGGGGGCTCGGTCGGGGAGCTGTTTTTT
cdr3_aa: CASRATGGSVGELFF
cdr3_length: 15
j_call: TRBJ2-2
clone_size: .
v_call: TRBV6-4
d_call: .

cdr3_nt: TGCGCCAGCAGCCATGGGACAGACAACACCGGGGAGCTGTTTTTT
cdr3_aa: CASSHGTDNTGELFF
cdr3_length: 15
j_call: TRBJ2-2
clone_size: .
v_call: TRBV4-1
d_call: TRBD1

cdr3_nt: TGTGCCAGCAGCTCTGACAGGGGAAGGGACAGTTCACCCCTCCACTTT
cdr3_aa: CASSSDRGRDSSPLHF
cdr3_length: 16
j_call: TRBJ1-6
clone_size: .
v_call: TRBV5-6
d_call: TRBD1

cdr3_nt: TGTGCCAGCAGCCGGGACAACGAGCAGTACTTC
cdr3_aa: CASSRDNEQYF
cdr3_length: 11
j_call: TRBJ2-7
clone_size: .
v_call: TRBV5-4
d_call: .

cdr3_nt: TGCAGCGTTGATGGACTGGCGGGAGGCCCCCCGTTCTTC
cdr3_aa: CSVDGLAGGPPFF
cdr3_length: 13
j_call: TRBJ2-1
clone_size: .
v_call: TRBV29-1
d_call: TRBD2

cdr3_nt: TGTGCCAGCAGTGTTACTAGCGGGAGGTTTGTGGGAGAGACCCAGTACTTC
cdr3_aa: CASSVTSGRFVGETQYF
cdr3_length: 17
j_call: TRBJ2-5
clone_size: .
v_call: TRBV6-1
d_call: TRBD2

cdr3_nt: TGCGCCAGCAGCCTCAGCGGGGGGAGTATGGCCTACAATGAGCAGTTCTTC
cdr3_aa: CASSLSGGSMAYNEQFF
cdr3_length: 17
j_call: TRBJ2-1
clone_size: once
v_call: TRBV4-3
d_call: TRBD2

cdr3_nt: TGTGCCAGCAGCTTGGGTGCGGGAGGGAGGCAAGAGACCCAGTACTTC
cdr3_aa: CASSLGAGGRQETQYF
cdr3_length: 16
j_call: TRBJ2-5
clone_size: .
v_call: TRBV5-4
d_call: TRBD2

cdr3_nt: TGTGCCAGTAGCCGTCCGGAGGGACAGGCTTGGAATCAGCCCCAGCATTTT
cdr3_aa: CASSRPEGQAWNQPQHF
cdr3_length: 17
j_call: TRBJ1-5
clone_size: .
v_call: TRBV19
d_call: TRBD1

cdr3_nt: TGTGCCAGCAGCGCGACAGGGGAAGGGGAGCCCCAGCATTTT
cdr3_aa: CASSATGEGEPQHF
cdr3_length: 14
j_call: TRBJ1-5
clone_size: few
v_call: TRBV7-9
d_call: TRBD1

cdr3_nt: TGTGCCAGCAGGGGGCCGGGACTAGCGGGGCTACGGGAGTACTTC
cdr3_aa: CASRGPGLAGLREYF
cdr3_length: 15
j_call: TRBJ2-7
clone_size: .
v_call: TRBV28
d_call: TRBD2

cdr3_nt: TGTGCCAGCTCACCAAATCAGGGAGGGACTAATGAAAAACTGTTTTTT
cdr3_aa: CASSPNQGGTNEKLFF
cdr3_length: 16
j_call: TRBJ1-4
clone_size: .
v_call: TRBV18
d_call: .

cdr3_nt: TGTGCCAGCAGCTCCCTAGTGGTCGAGCAGTACTTC
cdr3_aa: CASSSLVVEQYF
cdr3_length: 12
j_call: TRBJ2-7
clone_size: .
v_call: TRBV11-2
d_call: .

cdr3_nt: TGTGCCAGCAGTTACTCAATGGACAGCACCGGGGAGCTGTTTTTT
cdr3_aa: CASSYSMDSTGELFF
cdr3_length: 15
j_call: TRBJ2-2
clone_size: .
v_call: TRBV6-6
d_call: .

cdr3_nt: TGCGCCAGCAGCTCGACTAGTCAGGGCGAGCAGTACTTC
cdr3_aa: CASSSTSQGEQYF
cdr3_length: 13
j_call: TRBJ2-7
clone_size: .
v_call: TRBV5-1
d_call: .

cdr3_nt: TGTGCCAGCAGCTACGACCAAGAGACCCAGTACTTC
cdr3_aa: CASSYDQETQYF
cdr3_length: 12
j_call: TRBJ2-5
clone_size: .
v_call: TRBV7-9
d_call: .

cdr3_nt: TGTGCCAGCAGCCCCCGACAGGGGCCGAGCTCCTATAATTCACCCCTCCACTTT
cdr3_aa: CASSPRQGPSSYNSPLHF
cdr3_length: 18
j_call: TRBJ1-6
clone_size: .
v_call: TRBV7-6
d_call: TRBD1

cdr3_nt: TGTGCCAGCAGCAATTCTAAGGAGCAGTTCTTC
cdr3_aa: CASSNSKEQFF
cdr3_length: 11
j_call: TRBJ2-1
clone_size: .
v_call: TRBV7-2
d_call: .

cdr3_nt: TGTGCCAGCCGCCAAGAGGGCCGCGGAGATACGCAGTATTTT
cdr3_aa: CASRQEGRGDTQYF
cdr3_length: 14
j_call: TRBJ2-3
clone_size: .
v_call: TRBV2
d_call: .

cdr3_nt: TGTGCCAGCAGTCCTCAAGGACAGGGAAAAAACTATGGCTACACCTTC
cdr3_aa: CASSPQGQGKNYGYTF
cdr3_length: 16
j_call: TRBJ1-2
clone_size: .
v_call: TRBV6-6
d_call: TRBD1

cdr3_nt: TGTGCCAGCAGCTTAATGGGGGGATTGGGCACAGATACGCAGTATTTT
cdr3_aa: CASSLMGGLGTDTQYF
cdr3_length: 16
j_call: TRBJ2-3
clone_size: .
v_call: TRBV7-9
d_call: .

cdr3_nt: TGTGCCAGCAGTGAACCGGGACAGATCTACAATGAGCAGTTCTTC
cdr3_aa: CASSEPGQIYNEQFF
cdr3_length: 15
j_call: TRBJ2-1
clone_size: .
v_call: TRBV25-1
d_call: TRBD1

cdr3_nt: TGCGCCAGCAGCTTTGGGGGGATTGAGCAGTTCTTC
cdr3_aa: CASSFGGIEQFF
cdr3_length: 12
j_call: TRBJ2-1
clone_size: .
v_call: TRBV5-1
d_call: .

cdr3_nt: TGTGCCAGCAGCCTCCTAACTCCCCTCTATGGCTACACCTTC
cdr3_aa: CASSLLTPLYGYTF
cdr3_length: 14
j_call: TRBJ1-2
clone_size: .
v_call: TRBV7-2
d_call: .

cdr3_nt: TGTGCCAGCAGCTTGTTTTGGAACACTGAAGCTTTCTTT
cdr3_aa: CASSLFWNTEAFF
cdr3_length: 13
j_call: TRBJ1-1
clone_size: .
v_call: TRBV7-2
d_call: .

cdr3_nt: TGCGCCAGCAGCCCCGGGCCGGCGGGAGGAAAGGACAATGAGCAGTTCTTC
cdr3_aa: CASSPGPAGGKDNEQFF
cdr3_length: 17
j_call: TRBJ2-1
clone_size: .
v_call: TRBV4-1
d_call: TRBD2

cdr3_nt: TGCAGCGTTGAAAGGACAGGGGGCAAGACAGATACGCAGTATTTT
cdr3_aa: CSVERTGGKTDTQYF
cdr3_length: 15
j_call: TRBJ2-3
clone_size: .
v_call: TRBV29-1
d_call: TRBD1

cdr3_nt: TGTGCCAGCAGTGAAGTAGGGTATGAGCAGTTCTTC
cdr3_aa: CASSEVGYEQFF
cdr3_length: 12
j_call: TRBJ2-1
clone_size: few
v_call: TRBV6-1
d_call: .

cdr3_nt: TGTGCCATCAGGGGGGGACAGATGAACACTGAAGCTTTCTTT
cdr3_aa: CAIRGGQMNTEAFF
cdr3_length: 14
j_call: TRBJ1-1
clone_size: .
v_call: TRBV10-3
d_call: TRBD1

cdr3_nt: TGTGCCAGCTCACCTACCGTAGGACAGGACTATGGCTACACCTTC
cdr3_aa: CASSPTVGQDYGYTF
cdr3_length: 15
j_call: TRBJ1-2
clone_size: .
v_call: TRBV18
d_call: TRBD1

cdr3_nt: TGTGCCAGCATAGGATTGGCAGTTAATTCACCCCTCCACTTT
cdr3_aa: CASIGLAVNSPLHF
cdr3_length: 14
j_call: TRBJ1-6
clone_size: .
v_call: TRBV2
d_call: .

cdr3_nt: TGTGCCAGCAGCCAGTATTACGGGAGGCGCACAGATACGCAGTATTTT
cdr3_aa: CASSQYYGRRTDTQYF
cdr3_length: 16
j_call: TRBJ2-3
clone_size: .
v_call: TRBV14
d_call: TRBD2

cdr3_nt: TGCAGCGTTGAAGGGGCCGGGGCCAACGTCCTGACTTTC
cdr3_aa: CSVEGAGANVLTF
cdr3_length: 13
j_call: TRBJ2-6
clone_size: .
v_call: TRBV29-1
d_call: .

cdr3_nt: TGTGCCAGCAGCCCGGGACAGGGGGCCTACGAGCAGTACTTC
cdr3_aa: CASSPGQGAYEQYF
cdr3_length: 14
j_call: TRBJ2-7
clone_size: once
v_call: TRBV5-4
d_call: TRBD1

cdr3_nt: TGTGCCAGCAGCTTAGCCTCGGGGCTTGGGACTGGGGCCAACGTCCTGACTTTC
cdr3_aa: CASSLASGLGTGANVLTF
cdr3_length: 18
j_call: TRBJ2-6
clone_size: .
v_call: TRBV7-2
d_call: .

cdr3_nt: TGTGCCAGCAGCACGCTTGGACAGGGGGCGGAGGAGACCCAGTACTTC
cdr3_aa: CASSTLGQGAEETQYF
cdr3_length: 16
j_call: TRBJ2-5
clone_size: .
v_call: TRBV21-1
d_call: .

cdr3_nt: TGCGCCAGCAGTGAGTCGACGGCAGGGAGACAAGAGACCCAGTACTTC
cdr3_aa: CASSESTAGRQETQYF
cdr3_length: 16
j_call: TRBJ2-5
clone_size: .
v_call: TRBV10-1
d_call: .